This T cell receptor beta chain is drawn from a study of cytomegalovirus exposure and HLA in healthy donors. TCRdb's table, derived via immunoSEQ multiplex PCR, lists solely in-frame clones and lacks some. The sample lists about 150,000 clones, just over 85% occurring once. The CDR3 extends over 15 amino acids. The germline gives CDR1 ENHRY, CDR2 SYGVKD. The V and J ends lost 8 bases and 5 bases, in that order; junction bases with no gene match: 11. Sequenced sample: PBMCs. J is TRBJ2-3 and V is TRBV10-3; the match to TRBD1 covers 9 bases. This clonotype was sampled from a human donor in good health. CDR3 bases: TGTGCCATCTCCGGGGACAGGGAGGACAGAGATACGCAGTATTTT. Its translation is CAISGDREDRDTQYF.